This paragraph covers one T cell receptor beta chain sequence. Only in-frame clones appear in the TCRdb table, and some are missing; sequencing was by immunoSEQ multiplex PCR. The sample holds 60,000 to 85,000 clones, more than 85% seen once. This record belongs to a study of technical replicates of blood from several donors. The CDR3 has 12 residues. Trimming stripped 2 bases from V and 5 bases from J, with 8 bases between. Germline CDR1 SGHDT, CDR2 YYEEEE. The receptor comes from a human donor in good health. V and J are TRBV5-6 and TRBJ2-7; D is unclear. The sample taken for sequencing was T cells isolated from PBMCs. The CDR3, as DNA: TGTGCCAGCAGCTTTCTCCCCCACGAGCAGTACTTC. It encodes CASSFLPHEQYF.